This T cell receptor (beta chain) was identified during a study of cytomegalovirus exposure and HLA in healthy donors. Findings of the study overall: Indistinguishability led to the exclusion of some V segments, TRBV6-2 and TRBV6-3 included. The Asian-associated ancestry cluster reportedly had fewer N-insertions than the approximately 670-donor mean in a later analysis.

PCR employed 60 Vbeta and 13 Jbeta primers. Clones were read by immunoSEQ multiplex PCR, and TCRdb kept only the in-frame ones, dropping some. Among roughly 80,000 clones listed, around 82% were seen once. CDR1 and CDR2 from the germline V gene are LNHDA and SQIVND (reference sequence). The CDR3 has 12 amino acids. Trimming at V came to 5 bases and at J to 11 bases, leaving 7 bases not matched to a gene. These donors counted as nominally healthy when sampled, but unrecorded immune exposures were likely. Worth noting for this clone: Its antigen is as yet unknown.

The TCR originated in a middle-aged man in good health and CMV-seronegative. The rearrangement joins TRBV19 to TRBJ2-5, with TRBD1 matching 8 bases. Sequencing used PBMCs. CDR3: CASSVTGDEQYF. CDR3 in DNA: TGTGCCAGTAGTGTGACAGGGGATGAGCAGTACTTC.